These 14 T cell receptor beta chains originate from one sample sequenced in a study of OX40 agonist ivuxolimab in advanced cancers. The library was prepared using the immunoSEQ multiplex PCR assay. This immuneACCESS table, as held by TCRdb, lists in-frame sequences with V and J called but not all clones. Of the missing ones, under half trace to an unresolved V gene in checked studies; the others have no known cause. Present in this sample are tens of thousands of clones, approximately 83% of which were seen just once. Roughly 20% of the sample is in the top ten clones. This material consisted of CD4+ or CD8+ T cells sorted from blood, taken in a trial of the OX40 agonist ivuxolimab. All receptors come from an adult with an advanced solid tumor such as melanoma, head and neck, liver or kidney cancer.

CDR3 region: CASSPQSLGPGNTIYF. CDR3 sequence (DNA): TGTGCCAGCAGCCCGCAGTCATTAGGGCCTGGAAACACCATATATTTT. The rearrangement uses TRBV7-9 and TRBJ1-3; no clear D. CDR1 and CDR2 from the germline V gene are SEHNR and FQNEAQ (reference sequence). The CDR3 is 16 residues long. V lost 5 bases and J lost 2, with 16 bases in between. Using reference TRBV7-9 and TRBJ1-3 for the parts outside the CDR3, the full variable domain is DTGVSQNPRHKITKRGQNVTFRCDPISEHNRLYWYRQTLGQGPEFLTYFQNEAQLEKSRLLSDRFSAERPKGSFSTLEIQRTEQGDSAMYLCASSPQSLGPGNTIYFGEGSWLTVV.

V and J are TRBV9 and TRBJ2-1; maybe TRBD1 (6 bases). The ends were cut back, 3 bases at V and 3 bases at J, with 13 bases in the middle. The germline V gene encodes CDR1 SGDLS and CDR2 YYNGEE. This CDR3 contains 15 residues. Here the CDR3 DNA reads TGTGCCAGCAGCGGGGCAGGGGCGGTCTACAATGAGCAGTTCTTC. Amino acids: CASSGAGAVYNEQFF. The whole variable domain, filled in from reference TRBV9 and TRBJ2-1, reads DSGVTQTPKHLITATGQRVTLRCSPRSGDLSVYWYQQSLDQGLQFLIQYYNGEERAKGNILERFSAQQFPDLHSELNLSSLELGDSALYFCASSGAGAVYNEQFFGPGTRLTVL.

The V and J genes are TRBV30 and TRBJ2-6, with unresolved D. This CDR3 is built from 12 residues. From germline, CDR1 is GTSNPN and CDR2 SVGIG (reference sequence). Trimming left V 1 base short and J 3 bases short, with 1 base between. The DNA of the CDR3 is TGTGCCTGGAGTGATGGGGCCAACGTCCTGACTTTC. Translated, it gives CAWSDGANVLTF.

Sample share makes this clone medium-sized. The rearrangement joins TRBV2 to TRBJ2-7; possibly TRBD1 for D (6 bases). Trimming cost V 7 bases and J 2 bases, with 18 bases left between them. Germline CDR1 and CDR2: SNHLY and FYNNEI. CDR3 length: 15 residues. The DNA for the CDR3 is TGTGCCAGCATCCCAAGGACAGCAGAGACCTACGAGCAGTACTTC. Translated: CASIPRTAETYEQYF.

This chain joins TRBV7-9 and TRBJ2-4; tentatively, D is TRBD1 or TRBD2 (5 bases each). V was cut by 4 bases and J by 6 bases, with 16 bases left in between. This CDR3 region has 15 residues. The germline CDR1 and CDR2 sequences are SEHNR and FQNEAQ (reference sequence). The CDR3 sequence: CASSSTGTEVNIQYF. The DNA of the CDR3 is TGTGCCAGCAGCTCTACCGGGACGGAGGTAAACATTCAGTACTTC.

By frequency in the sample, this clone is medium-sized. This sequence joins TRBV6-4 and TRBJ2-1; TRBD2 aligns across 9 bases. With V trimmed by 3 bases and J by 10 bases, 10 bases remained unmatched. CDR1 MRHNA and CDR2 SNTAGT come from the germline V gene. The CDR3 loop spans 15 amino acids. CDR3 residues: CASSESAGGPGEQFF. The CDR3 bases are TGTGCCAGCAGTGAATCGGCGGGAGGGCCTGGAGAGCAGTTCTTC.

On this clone itself: At one boundary the junction diverges from the germline segment, which might be a read error. The chain links TRBV6-5 to TRBJ2-1; D assignment may be TRBD1 or TRBD2 (5 bases each). The germline V gene encodes CDR1 MNHEY and CDR2 SVGAGI. The length of the CDR3 is 12 residues. DNA of the CDR3: TGTGCCAGCAGTTACTCGGGGCTAGGGGAGATCTTC. Its protein product is CASSYSGLGEIF.

This clone has a handful of counts. The chain uses TRBV19 and TRBJ2-1; 9 bases map to TRBD2. This CDR3 comprises 15 residues. The J segment lost 0 bases and the V segment lost 4 bases, leaving 1 base of the junction unmatched. Germline values: CDR1 LNHDA, CDR2 SQIVND (reference sequence). CDR3 residues: CASSNSGSSYNEQFF. For the CDR3, the DNA is TGTGCCAGTAGTAATAGCGGGAGCTCCTACAATGAGCAGTTCTTC.

The chain uses TRBV9 and TRBJ1-6, with 10 bases matching TRBD1. J lost 6 bases, V lost 1 base, and 1 base had no gene match. The germline V gene has CDR1 SGDLS and CDR2 YYNGEE. The CDR3 has 15 residues. In DNA form, the CDR3 reads TGTGCCAGCAGCGTACGGGACAGGGGTAATTCACCCCTCCACTTT. Amino acid sequence: CASSVRDRGNSPLHF. The full variable domain, completed using reference TRBV9 and TRBJ1-6, is DSGVTQTPKHLITATGQRVTLRCSPRSGDLSVYWYQQSLDQGLQFLIQYYNGEERAKGNILERFSAQQFPDLHSELNLSSLELGDSALYFCASSVRDRGNSPLHFGNGTRLTVT.

The V gene is TRBV30, the J gene TRBJ2-2; D gene uncertain. The CDR3 has 14 amino acids. V lost 1 base to trimming and J lost 4 bases, with 10 bases between them. Germline values: CDR1 GTSNPN, CDR2 SVGIG (reference sequence). This chain's CDR3 is CAWSAGLGTGELFF. For the CDR3, the DNA is TGTGCCTGGAGTGCGGGCCTAGGCACCGGGGAGCTGTTTTTT.

This sequence joins TRBV4-2 and TRBJ2-7; 8 bases are shared with TRBD2. This CDR3 has 15 amino acids. Per the germline V gene, CDR1 is LGHNA and CDR2 is YNFKEQ. With V trimmed by 6 bases and J by 4 bases, 11 bases remained unmatched. The CDR3, as DNA: TGTGCCAGCAGAGGGGGGGAGCGGGAGATATACGAGCAGTACTTC. Protein: CASRGGEREIYEQYF.

V gene TRBV5-1 combines with J gene TRBJ2-7, with D perhaps TRBD1 (6 bases). The CDR3 is 14 residues long. V lost 0 bases to trimming and J lost 7 bases, with 14 bases between them. Germline V lookup: CDR1 SGHRS, CDR2 YFSETQ. The CDR3 here is CASSLGSGAGEQYF. DNA for the CDR3: TGCGCCAGCAGCTTGGGTTCAGGGGCTGGGGAGCAGTACTTC.

This chain uses TRBV9 with TRBJ2-7, with a weak D call TRBD1 (5 bases). The germline CDR1 and CDR2 sequences are SGDLS and YYNGEE. Trimming took 0 bases from V and 2 from J, leaving 12 bases between them. This CDR3 contains 15 residues. The DNA of the CDR3 is TGTGCCAGCAGCGTAGAAGGGGTAGGGGCCTACGAGCAGTACTTC. Residues: CASSVEGVGAYEQYF.

The V and J genes are TRBV4-1 and TRBJ2-5; 8 nucleotides align to TRBD1. V shed 4 bases, J shed 5 bases, and the junction held 0 bases outside the gene matches. Germline-derived CDR1 and CDR2 are MGHRA and YSYEKL. There are 12 residues in the CDR3. CDR3 sequence: CASSRDRETQYF. CDR3 bases: TGCGCCAGCAGCCGGGACAGGGAGACCCAGTACTTC.